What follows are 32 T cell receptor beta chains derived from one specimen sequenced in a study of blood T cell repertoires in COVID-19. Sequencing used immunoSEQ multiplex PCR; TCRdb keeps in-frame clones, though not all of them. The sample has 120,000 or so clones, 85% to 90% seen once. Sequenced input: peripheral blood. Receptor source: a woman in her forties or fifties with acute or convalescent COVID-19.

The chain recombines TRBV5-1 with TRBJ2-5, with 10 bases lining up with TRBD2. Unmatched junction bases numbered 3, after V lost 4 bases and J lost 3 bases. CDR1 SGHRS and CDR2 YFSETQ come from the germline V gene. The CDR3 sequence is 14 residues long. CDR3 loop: CASSKSGGEETQYF. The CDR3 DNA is TGCGCCAGCAGCAAGAGCGGGGGGGAAGAGACCCAGTACTTC.

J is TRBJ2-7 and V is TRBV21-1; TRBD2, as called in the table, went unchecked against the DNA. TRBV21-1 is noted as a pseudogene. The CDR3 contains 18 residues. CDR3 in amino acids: CASSKAPPGTSETYEQYF. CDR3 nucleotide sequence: TGTGCCAGCAGCAAAGCCCCCCCCGGGACTAGCGAGACCTACGAGCAGTACTTC.

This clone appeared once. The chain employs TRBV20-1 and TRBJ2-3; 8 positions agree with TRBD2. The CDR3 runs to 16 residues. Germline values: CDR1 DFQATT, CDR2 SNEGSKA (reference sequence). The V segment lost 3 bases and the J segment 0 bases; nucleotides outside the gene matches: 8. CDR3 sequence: CSASHWREASTDTQYF. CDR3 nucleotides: TGCAGTGCTAGTCACTGGCGGGAGGCTAGCACAGATACGCAGTATTTT.

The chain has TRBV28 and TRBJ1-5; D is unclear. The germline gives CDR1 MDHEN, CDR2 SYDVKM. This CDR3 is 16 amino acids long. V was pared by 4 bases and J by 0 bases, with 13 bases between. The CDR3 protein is CASSSYPNLSNQPQHF. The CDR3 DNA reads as TGTGCCAGCAGTTCATACCCTAACCTTAGCAATCAGCCCCAGCATTTT.

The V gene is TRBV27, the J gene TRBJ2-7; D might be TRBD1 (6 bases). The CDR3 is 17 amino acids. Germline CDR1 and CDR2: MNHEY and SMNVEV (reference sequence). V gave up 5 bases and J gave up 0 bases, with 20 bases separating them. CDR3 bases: TGTGCCAGCAGTCTCCAACTCCCGGGACACAGCTCCTACGAGCAGTACTTC. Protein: CASSLQLPGHSSYEQYF.

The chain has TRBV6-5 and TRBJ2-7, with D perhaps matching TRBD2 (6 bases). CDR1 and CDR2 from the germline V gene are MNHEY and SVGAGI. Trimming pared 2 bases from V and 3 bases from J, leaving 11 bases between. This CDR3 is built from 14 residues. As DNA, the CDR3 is TGTGCCAGCAGTTACGGAGCGGGCTACTACGAGCAGTACTTC. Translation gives CASSYGAGYYEQYF.

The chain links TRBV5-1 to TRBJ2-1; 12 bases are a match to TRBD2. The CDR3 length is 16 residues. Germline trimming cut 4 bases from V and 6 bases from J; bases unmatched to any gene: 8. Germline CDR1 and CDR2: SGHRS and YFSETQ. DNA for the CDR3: TGCGCCAGCAGCCCCCGGACTAGCGGGACCCTCAATGAGCAGTTCTTC. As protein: CASSPRTSGTLNEQFF.

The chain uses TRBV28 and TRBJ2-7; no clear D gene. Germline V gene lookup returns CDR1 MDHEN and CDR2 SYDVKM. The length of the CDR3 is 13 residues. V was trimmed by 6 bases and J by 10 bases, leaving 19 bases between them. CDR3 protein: CASSLGPAAEQYF. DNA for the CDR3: TGTGCCAGCAGCCTAGGCCCGGCCGCGGAACAGTACTTC.

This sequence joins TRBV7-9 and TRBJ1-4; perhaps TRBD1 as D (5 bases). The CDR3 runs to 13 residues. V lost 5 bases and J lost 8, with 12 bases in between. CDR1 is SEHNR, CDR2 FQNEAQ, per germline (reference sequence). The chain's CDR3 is CASSRGGGEKLFF. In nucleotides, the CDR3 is TGTGCCAGCAGCCGGGGGGGTGGAGAAAAACTGTTTTTT.

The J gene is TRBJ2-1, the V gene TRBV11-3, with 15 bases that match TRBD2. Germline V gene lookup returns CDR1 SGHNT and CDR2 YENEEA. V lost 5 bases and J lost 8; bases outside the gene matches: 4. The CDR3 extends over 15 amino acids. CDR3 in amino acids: CASSTGLAGGDEQFF. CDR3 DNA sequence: TGTGCCAGCAGCACGGGACTAGCGGGAGGTGATGAGCAGTTCTTC.

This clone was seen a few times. The CDR3 spells CASSLATGGAFF. CDR3 bases: TGTGCCAGCAGCTTAGCGACGGGGGGAGCTTTCTTT. The V call is TRBV7-9, the J call TRBJ1-1, with D perhaps TRBD1 (5 bases). There are 12 residues in the CDR3. Germline CDR1 SEHNR, CDR2 FQNEAQ (reference sequence). V lost 0 bases to trimming and J lost 10 bases, with 9 bases between them. The full variable domain, completed using reference TRBV7-9 and TRBJ1-1, is DTGVSQNPRHKITKRGQNVTFRCDPISEHNRLYWYRQTLGQGPEFLTYFQNEAQLEKSRLLSDRFSAERPKGSFSTLEIQRTEQGDSAMYLCASSLATGGAFFGQGTRLTVV.

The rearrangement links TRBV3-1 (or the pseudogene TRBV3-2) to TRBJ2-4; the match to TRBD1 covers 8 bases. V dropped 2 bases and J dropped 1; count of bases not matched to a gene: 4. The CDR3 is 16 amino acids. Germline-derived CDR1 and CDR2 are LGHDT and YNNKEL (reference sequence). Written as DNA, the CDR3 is TGTGCCAGCAGCCAACCCCAGGGGGCGGCCAAAAACATTCAGTACTTC. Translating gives CASSQPQGAAKNIQYF.

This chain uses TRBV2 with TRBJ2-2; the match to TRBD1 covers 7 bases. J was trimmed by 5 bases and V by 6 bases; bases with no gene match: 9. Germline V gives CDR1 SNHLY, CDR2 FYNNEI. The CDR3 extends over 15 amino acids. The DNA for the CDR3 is TGTGCCAGCAGCACCGCGACAGGGCTTACCGGGGAGCTGTTTTTT. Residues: CASSTATGLTGELFF.

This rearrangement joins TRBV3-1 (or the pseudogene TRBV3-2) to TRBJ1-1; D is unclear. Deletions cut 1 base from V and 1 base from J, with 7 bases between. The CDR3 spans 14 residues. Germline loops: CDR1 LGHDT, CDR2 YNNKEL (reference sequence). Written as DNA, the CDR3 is TGTGCCAGCAGCCAAGTAGCCGGGAACACTGAAGCTTTCTTT. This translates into CASSQVAGNTEAFF.

Here the CDR3 DNA reads TGCGCCAGCAGTTCCGGACAGCCGAACACTGAAGCTTTCTTT. Amino acids: CASSSGQPNTEAFF. This chain connects TRBV5-1 to TRBJ1-1; a weak D match, TRBD1 (6 bases). The ends were cut back, 5 bases at V and 1 base at J, with 12 bases in the middle. This CDR3 is 14 amino acids long. Germline V gene lookup returns CDR1 SGHRS and CDR2 YFSETQ. Together with reference TRBV5-1 and TRBJ1-1, the CDR3 gives the full variable domain: KAGVTQTPRYLIKTRGQQVTLSCSPISGHRSVSWYQQTPGQGLQFLFEYFSETQRNKGNFPGRFSGRQFSNSRSEMNVSTLELGDSALYLCASSSGQPNTEAFFGQGTRLTVV.

The CDR3 DNA sequence: TGCAGCGTTGAAGGTCGGGAGGGTTTCACAGATACGCAGTATTTT. Amino acid sequence: CSVEGREGFTDTQYF. This chain links TRBV29-1 with TRBJ2-3; 8 bases agree with TRBD2. This CDR3 is 15 amino acids long. V gave up 1 base and J gave up 2 bases; unmatched junction bases: 5. The germline CDR1 and CDR2 sequences are SQVTM and ANQGSEA.

Here the CDR3 DNA reads TGTGCCAGCAGCCACGTCGGGGAGGGGGTCTATGGCTACACCTTC. Protein: CASSHVGEGVYGYTF. The rearrangement uses TRBV3-1 (or the pseudogene TRBV3-2) and TRBJ1-2; weak D call: TRBD1 (6 bases). Germline values: CDR1 LGHDT, CDR2 YNNKEL (reference sequence). Trimming left V 3 bases short and J 4 bases short, with 15 bases between. The CDR3 runs to 15 residues.

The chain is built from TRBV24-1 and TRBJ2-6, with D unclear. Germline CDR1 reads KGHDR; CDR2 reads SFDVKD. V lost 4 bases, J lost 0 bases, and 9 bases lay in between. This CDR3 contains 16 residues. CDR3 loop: CATSDSGFSGANVLTF. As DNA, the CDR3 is TGTGCCACCAGTGACTCCGGTTTCTCTGGGGCCAACGTCCTGACTTTC.

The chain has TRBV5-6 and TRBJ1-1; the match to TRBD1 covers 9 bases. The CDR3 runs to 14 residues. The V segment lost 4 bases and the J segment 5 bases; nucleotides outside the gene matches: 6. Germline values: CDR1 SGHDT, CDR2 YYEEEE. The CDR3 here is CASSVDRGGTEAFF. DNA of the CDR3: TGTGCCAGCAGCGTGGACAGGGGAGGAACTGAAGCTTTCTTT.

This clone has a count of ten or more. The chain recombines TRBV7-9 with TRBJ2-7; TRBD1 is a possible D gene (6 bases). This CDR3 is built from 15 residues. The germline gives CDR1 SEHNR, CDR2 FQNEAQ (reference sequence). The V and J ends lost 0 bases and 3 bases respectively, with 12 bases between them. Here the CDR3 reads CASSLADRTLYEQYF. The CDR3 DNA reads TGTGCCAGCAGCTTAGCCGACAGGACTCTCTACGAGCAGTACTTC.

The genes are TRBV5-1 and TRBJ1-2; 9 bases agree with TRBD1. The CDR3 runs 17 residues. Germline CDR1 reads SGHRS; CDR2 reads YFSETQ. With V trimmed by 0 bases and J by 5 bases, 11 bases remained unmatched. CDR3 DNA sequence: TGCGCCAGCAGCTTGGTTGGGACCGGGACAGGGAATTATGGCTACACCTTC. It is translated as CASSLVGTGTGNYGYTF.

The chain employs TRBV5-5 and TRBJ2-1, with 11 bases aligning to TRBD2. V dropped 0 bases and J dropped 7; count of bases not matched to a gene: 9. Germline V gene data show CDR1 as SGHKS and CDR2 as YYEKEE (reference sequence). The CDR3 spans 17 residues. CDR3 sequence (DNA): TGTGCCAGCAGCTTGGCCGGGCTAGCGGGAGGCAGAAATGAGCAGTTCTTC. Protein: CASSLAGLAGGRNEQFF.

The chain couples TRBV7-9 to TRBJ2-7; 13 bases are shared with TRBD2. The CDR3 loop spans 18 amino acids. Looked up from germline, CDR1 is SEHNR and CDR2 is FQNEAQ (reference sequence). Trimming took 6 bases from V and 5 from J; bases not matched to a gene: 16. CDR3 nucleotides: TGTGCCAGCAGTCCCCCCGCCCGGACTAGCGGGAGTCGGGACGAGCAGTACTTC. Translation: CASSPPARTSGSRDEQYF. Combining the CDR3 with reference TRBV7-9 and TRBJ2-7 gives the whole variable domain DTGVSQNPRHKITKRGQNVTFRCDPISEHNRLYWYRQTLGQGPEFLTYFQNEAQLEKSRLLSDRFSAERPKGSFSTLEIQRTEQGDSAMYLCASSPPARTSGSRDEQYFGPGTRLTVT.

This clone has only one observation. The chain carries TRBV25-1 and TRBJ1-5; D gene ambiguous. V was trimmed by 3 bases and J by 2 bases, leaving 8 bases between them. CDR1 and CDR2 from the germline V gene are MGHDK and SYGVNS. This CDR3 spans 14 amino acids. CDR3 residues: CASSDYSRNQPQHF. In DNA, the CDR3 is TGTGCCAGCAGTGACTACAGTCGCAATCAGCCCCAGCATTTT. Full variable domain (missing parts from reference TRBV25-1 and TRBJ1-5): EADIYQTPRYLVIGTGKKITLECSQTMGHDKMYWYQQDPGMELHLIHYSYGVNSTEKGDLSSESTVSRIRTEHFPLTLESARPSHTSQYLCASSDYSRNQPQHFGDGTRLSIL.

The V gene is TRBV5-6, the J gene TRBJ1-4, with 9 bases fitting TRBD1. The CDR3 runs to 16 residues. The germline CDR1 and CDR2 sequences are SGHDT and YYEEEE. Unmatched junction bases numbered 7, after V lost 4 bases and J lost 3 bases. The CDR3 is CASSPGTGWANEKLFF. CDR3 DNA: TGTGCCAGCAGCCCCGGGACAGGGTGGGCTAATGAAAAACTGTTTTTT.

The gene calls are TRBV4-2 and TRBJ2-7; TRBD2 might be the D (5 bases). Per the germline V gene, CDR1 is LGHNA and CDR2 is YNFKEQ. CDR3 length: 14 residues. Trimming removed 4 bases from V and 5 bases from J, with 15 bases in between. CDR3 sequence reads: CASSRRILGDEQYF. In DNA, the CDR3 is TGTGCCAGCAGCCGGAGGATTTTGGGAGACGAGCAGTACTTC.

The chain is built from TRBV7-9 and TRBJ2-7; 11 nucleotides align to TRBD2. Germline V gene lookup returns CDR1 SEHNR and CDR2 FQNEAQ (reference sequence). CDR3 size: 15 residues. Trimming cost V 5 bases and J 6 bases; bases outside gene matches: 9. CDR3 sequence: CASSLSGRASGEQYF. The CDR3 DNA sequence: TGTGCCAGCAGCCTTAGCGGGAGGGCTTCTGGCGAGCAGTACTTC.

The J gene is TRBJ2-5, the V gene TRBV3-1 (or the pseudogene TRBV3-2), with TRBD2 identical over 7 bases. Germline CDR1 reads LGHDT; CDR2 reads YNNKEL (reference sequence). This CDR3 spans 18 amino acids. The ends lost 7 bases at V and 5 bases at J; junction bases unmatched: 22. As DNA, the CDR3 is TGTGCCAGCAACCCTCGAGGGAGGGCAGGTTCAGCCCGTGAGACCCAGTACTTC. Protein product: CASNPRGRAGSARETQYF.

The CDR3 DNA reads TGTGCCAGCAGCTTAGTTCTAGTGAAGTCCTACGAGCAGTACTTC. It codes for CASSLVLVKSYEQYF. The chain has TRBV7-2 and TRBJ2-7; D call uncertain. V lost 1 base and J lost 1, with 11 bases in between. Per germline, CDR1 SGHTA and CDR2 FQGNSA. The CDR3 is 15 residues long.

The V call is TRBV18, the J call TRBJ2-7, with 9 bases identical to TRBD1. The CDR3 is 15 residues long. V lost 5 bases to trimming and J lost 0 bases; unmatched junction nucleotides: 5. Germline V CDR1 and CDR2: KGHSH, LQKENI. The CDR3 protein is CASSTGTGSSYEQYF. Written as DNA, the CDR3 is TGTGCCAGCTCAACGGGGACAGGGAGCTCCTACGAGCAGTACTTC.

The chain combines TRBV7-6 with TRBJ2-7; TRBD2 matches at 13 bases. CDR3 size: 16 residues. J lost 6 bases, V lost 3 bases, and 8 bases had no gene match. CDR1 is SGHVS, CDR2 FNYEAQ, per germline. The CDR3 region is CASSFATSGRAPEQYF. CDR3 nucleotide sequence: TGTGCCAGCAGCTTCGCCACTAGCGGGAGGGCCCCCGAGCAGTACTTC.

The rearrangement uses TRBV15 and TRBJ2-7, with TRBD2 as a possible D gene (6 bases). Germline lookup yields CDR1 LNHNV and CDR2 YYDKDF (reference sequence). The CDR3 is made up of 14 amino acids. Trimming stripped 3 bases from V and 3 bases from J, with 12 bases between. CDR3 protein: CATSRAGSFYEQYF. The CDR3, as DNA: TGTGCCACCAGCAGGGCGGGAAGCTTCTACGAGCAGTACTTC. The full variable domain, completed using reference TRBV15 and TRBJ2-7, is DAMVIQNPRYQVTQFGKPVTLSCSQTLNHNVMYWYQQKSSQAPKLLFHYYDKDFNNEADTPDNFQSRRPNTSFCFLDIRSPGLGDTAMYLCATSRAGSFYEQYFGPGTRLTVT.